The entry below describes one T cell receptor beta chain. This sample is part of a study of blood T cell repertoires in COVID-19. On the study more broadly: The study drew acute and convalescent COVID-19 samples from the United States, Italy and Spain. PBMCs, B-cell-depleted T cells, or T cells were the source of the cDNA or gDNA that made up the material.

CDR1 and CDR2 from the germline V gene are WSHSY and SAAADI. V was pared by 6 bases and J by 0 bases, with 12 bases between. This CDR3 is built from 14 residues. In the original analysis: Cell counts per sample came from amplifying reference gene primers. Method: immunoSEQ multiplex PCR; TCRdb's copy keeps in-frame clones and lacks some. V and J calls and clone size are given by that table; D and trimming were obtained from the DNA. The repertoire has roughly 75,000 clones, 81% of them found once; the top ten carry 0.65% to 0.9%. The receptor was derived from a woman in her 70s with acute or convalescent COVID-19. The V call is TRBV10-2, the J call TRBJ2-7; tentatively, D is TRBD2 (7 bases). Sequenced input: peripheral blood. CDR3 in DNA: TGCGCCAGCAGGGGGGGGCAGAGCTCCTACGAGCAGTACTTC. Its translation: CASRGGQSSYEQYF.